The 3 T cell receptor beta chains below all came from one sample that was sequenced in a study of shared clonotypes between healthy human individuals. The protocol was immunoSEQ multiplex PCR, while the TCRdb copy is restricted to in-frame clones and leaves out a portion. The profile shows about 2.5 million clones, 85% to 95% of them singletons. The specimen was naive CD4+ T cells from PBMCs. The subset was: CD45RA+ positively selected. The receptors come from a man younger than 35 in good health. Some clones in this sample may be carry-over from other donors' samples.

The chain joins TRBV7-3 to TRBJ1-3, with TRBD1 as a possible D gene (6 bases). The CDR3 is 17 amino acids. Per germline, CDR1 SGHTA and CDR2 FQGTGA. V was shortened by 5 bases and J by 0 bases, with 17 bases between the two germline ends. CDR3 nucleotides: TGTGCCAGCAGCCCATGGGGGGGCTCACTCTCTGGAAACACCATATATTTT. This sequence encodes CASSPWGGSLSGNTIYF.

This chain links TRBV18 with TRBJ1-2; no clear D gene. CDR1 is KGHSH and CDR2 is LQKENI in the germline V gene. CDR3 length: 15 amino acids. Trimming cost V 3 bases and J 5 bases, with 16 bases left between them. The CDR3 is CASSPGVEAGYGYTF. The CDR3 region has the DNA TGTGCCAGCTCACCCGGGGTGGAGGCGGGATATGGCTACACCTTC.

This chain joins TRBV9 and TRBJ2-7; tentative D call: TRBD2 (5 bases). CDR3 length: 16 residues. V was shortened by 0 bases and J by 5 bases, with 18 bases between the two germline ends. Germline CDR1 is SGDLS and CDR2 is YYNGEE. CDR3 protein: CASSVGHLRGRDEQYF. The CDR3 DNA follows: TGTGCCAGCAGCGTAGGCCATCTCCGGGGAAGGGACGAGCAGTACTTC. Supplemented by reference TRBV9 and TRBJ2-7, the full variable domain reads DSGVTQTPKHLITATGQRVTLRCSPRSGDLSVYWYQQSLDQGLQFLIQYYNGEERAKGNILERFSAQQFPDLHSELNLSSLELGDSALYFCASSVGHLRGRDEQYFGPGTRLTVT.